This TCR beta chain was captured by sequencing in a study of blood T cell repertoires in COVID-19. About the study: Collection of acute and convalescent COVID-19 samples took place in the United States, Italy and Spain. T cells, B-cell-depleted T cells, or PBMCs supplied cDNA or gDNA.

Per the study methods: For nucleated cells, counts were estimated from reference gene primer amplification. Libraries were prepared by immunoSEQ multiplex PCR; TCRdb keeps only in-frame clonotypes and omits some of them. V, J and clone size reflect that table, while D and trimming were determined from the DNA. The table records 130,000 to 150,000 clones, more than 80% of them present only once. The sequenced sample consisted of peripheral blood. The origin of this receptor is a human donor with acute or convalescent COVID-19. The donor label of this sample is uncertain.

CDR3 amino acids: CASSPGGGSSGNTIYF. CDR3 coding DNA: TGTGCCAGCAGCCCTGGTGGTGGGAGCTCTGGAAACACCATATATTTT. The chain combines TRBV9 with TRBJ1-3; D ambiguous. V dropped 4 bases and J dropped 0 bases, with 14 bases sitting between them. This CDR3 has 16 residues. Germline values: CDR1 SGDLS, CDR2 YYNGEE.